This T cell receptor (beta chain) was identified in a study of response to subunit inactivated influenza vaccine. Study-wide findings and caveats: The study's authors posited that every seasonal influenza vaccination enlists few new T cells.

TCRdb reprocessed the RT-PCR reads via MiXCR and lists one record per CDR3 protein. The table has around 190,000 distinct CDR3 sequences, about 10% seen once. The germline V gene has CDR1 SGHDN and CDR2 FVKESK. V lost 4 bases and J 5 bases, leaving 14 bases between the germline ends. The CDR3 runs 14 residues. On this clonotype: The antigen is unknown.

Specimen: non-naive T cells sorted from PBMCs, collected on the day of vaccination. The clonotype comes from a middle-aged man who received an inactivated influenza vaccine. The V gene is TRBV14, the J gene TRBJ2-5; D possibly corresponds to TRBD2 (5 bases). The CDR3: CASSPLSWEETQYF. Here the CDR3 DNA reads TGTGCCAGCAGCCCGCTAAGCTGGGAGGAGACCCAGTACTTC.